The sequence of this TCR beta chain was determined in a study of cytomegalovirus exposure and HLA in healthy donors. Looking at the study overall: Earlier results showed roughly 120 million unique TCR beta sequences derived from 150 million to 200 million T cells. The study's findings and limits: Testing in vitro showed a few CMV-associated chains specific for CMV antigens. Analyses of presence/absence relied on an assumption of roughly uniform sequencing depth across donors.

As regards this clone: Antigen unknown.

Per the germline V gene, CDR1 is MNHEY and CDR2 is SMNVEV (reference sequence). This CDR3 region has 16 residues. V lost 6 bases to trimming and J lost 3 bases; unmatched junction nucleotides: 6. The PCR used 60 Vbeta and 13 Jbeta primers. In the original analysis: Some 11 million of the 60 million to 90 million unique TCR beta chains counted in a later analysis were shared. TCRdb's table, derived via immunoSEQ multiplex PCR, lists solely in-frame clones and lacks some. V and J calls and clone size follow that table, whereas D and trimming were derived from the DNA. Of about 140,000 clones listed, roughly four fifths are singletons.

The clonotype originates from a man aged 18 to 29 in good health and CMV-seropositive. This rearrangement joins TRBV27 to TRBJ2-1; TRBD2 matches at 12 bases. Sequenced material: PBMCs. The CDR3 protein is CASSSRLAGVYNEQFF. CDR3 coding DNA: TGTGCCAGCAGCTCCCGACTAGCGGGAGTCTACAATGAGCAGTTCTTC.